Sequencing of this T cell receptor (beta chain) was carried out in a study of blood T cell repertoires in COVID-19. Clones were read by immunoSEQ multiplex PCR, and TCRdb kept only the in-frame ones, dropping some. Of some 530,000 clones in the sample, about 88% are singletons; the top ten hold approximately 8%. Trimming stripped 0 bases from V and 2 bases from J, with 9 bases between. Germline V gene lookup returns CDR1 SGHRS and CDR2 YFSETQ. The CDR3 spans 16 residues. Adults between roughly 18 and 90 years of age took part from about two dozen US areas. The gene calls are TRBV5-1 and TRBJ2-6, with D perhaps matching TRBD1 (5 bases). Source material: PBMCs or T cells enriched from blood (not recorded which). The TCR comes from a woman aged 60-75 years who had recovered from COVID-19. The CDR3 DNA sequence: TGCGCCAGCAGCTTGGAGGGGCTACCTGGGGCCAACGTCCTGACTTTC. This sequence encodes CASSLEGLPGANVLTF.